This T cell receptor beta chain appears in the sequencing data of a study of blood T cell repertoires in COVID-19. Whole-study context: Sites in the United States, Italy and Spain provided acute and convalescent COVID-19 samples. Sample material is recorded as cDNA or gDNA derived from T cells, B-cell-depleted T cells, or PBMCs.

Original data processing: The assay estimated nucleated cells by amplifying reference gene primers. Method: immunoSEQ multiplex PCR; TCRdb's copy keeps in-frame clones and lacks some. V and J calls and clone size are those listed in that table; D and trimming were worked out from the DNA. The data hold about 68,000 clones, with approximately 80% observed a single time. This receptor was obtained from a man aged 80 or over with acute or convalescent COVID-19. The specimen sequenced was peripheral blood.

As DNA, the CDR3 is TGTGCCAGCTCCAAGACGACAGAGAACACTGAAGCTTTCTTT. Encoded protein: CASSKTTENTEAFF. The chain joins TRBV18 to TRBJ1-1; the D gene is possibly TRBD1 (5 bases). Germline V gene sequence: CDR1 KGHSH, CDR2 LQKENI. The CDR3 is 14 residues long. V lost 6 bases and J lost 1, with 12 bases in between.